Below, one T cell receptor (beta chain) is given with its context. Produced via immunoSEQ multiplex PCR; TCRdb's table is partial and in-frame only. The repertoire holds fewer than 350,000 clones, over 80% seen once, with around 4.2% in the top ten. V lost 8 bases, J lost 4 bases, and 18 bases lay in between. Germline CDR1 MDHEN, CDR2 SYDVKM. There are 16 residues in the CDR3. The data belong to a study of blood T cell repertoires in COVID-19. Study context: The United States, Italy and Spain supplied acute and convalescent COVID-19 samples.

The sequenced sample consisted of peripheral blood. The chain joins TRBV28 to TRBJ1-6; D gene unclear. This receptor was obtained from a woman aged 50 to 60 with active or convalescent COVID-19. This chain's CDR3 is CASLGWISGYNSPLHF. CDR3 coding DNA: TGTGCCAGCCTCGGTTGGATCTCGGGGTATAATTCACCCCTCCACTTT.